This T cell receptor beta chain was sequenced during a study of blood T cell repertoires in COVID-19 (dated by TCRdb to about 2020). Study-wide context: Collaborator samples came from the United States, Italy and Spain and covered acute and convalescent phases of COVID-19. The repertoires were released in a freely available public database intended as a resource for research on the immune response to SARS-CoV-2. Nearly every sample came with metadata listing a de-identified subject ID, COVID-19 status, age in years and sex. Where available, HLA class I and class II types were obtained from metadata supplied by the sample provider rather than from assay-based typing. The material from the prospective study consisted of cDNA or gDNA derived from T cells, B-cell-depleted T cells, or PBMCs. The dataset comprised deeply sampled blood TCRbeta repertoires from subjects exposed to, actively infected with, or recovered from COVID-19. The samples were drawn from two sources: the first 160 participants of the ongoing ImmuneRACE study, and over 950 subjects contributed by 6 global collaborators. Overall study results and their limits: Clinical and demographic metadata were provided uncurated, with the amount varying by source and participant.

This clone showed up just a few times. This receptor's antigen is unknown. Base qualities are missing; no much larger clone stands one base away. Enrolling through a virtual design, the prospective study's participants ranged in age from roughly 18 to 95 years and lived across roughly 23 United States geographic areas. To assign participants to cohorts, the prospective study relied on clinical history that participants themselves reported in a screening survey and a study questionnaire. Each participant in the prospective study had whole blood, serum and a nasopharyngeal or oropharyngeal swab collected by mobile phlebotomists. Over a roughly 2-month period, participants in the prospective study had the option of providing additional blood draws and questionnaires. Before DNA extraction, blood samples from the prospective study were shipped at room temperature or frozen. The immunoSEQ Assay, a bias-controlled multiplex PCR, was used to amplify TCRbeta CDR3 regions from genomic DNA. The study's own analysis went as follows. Within the assay, amplification of reference gene primers was used to estimate how many nucleated cells each sample contained. To quantify the absolute abundance of each unique TCRbeta CDR3 rearrangement, sequence reads were collapsed and filtered. For each sample, productive Simpson clonality was calculated as the square root of Simpson's diversity index over productive rearrangements. The table comes from immuneACCESS by way of TCRdb, which keeps in-frame sequences with V and J called. Part of the clones is missing from these tables; in studies checked, under half for an unresolved V gene and the rest for unknown reasons. V, J and clone size reflect that table, while D and trimming were determined from the DNA. This sample holds hundreds of thousands of clones; about 85% were observed only once. The ten largest clonotypes hold over 1.5% of the sample.

Based on the germline V gene, the CDR1 and CDR2 sequences are SGHRS and YFSETQ. The V end gives up 5 bases and the J end 7 bases, leaving 5 bases in the junction not matched to a gene. From its cysteine to its phenylalanine, the CDR3 spans 14 amino acids. Only the CDR3 DNA is retained, 42 bases long and in frame from the first base. Input material: PBMCs or T cells enriched from blood (not recorded which). The receptor was derived from a woman in her late teens or twenties with acute COVID-19. The rearranged chain carries TRBV5-1 and TRBJ2-1, with 11 bases matching TRBD1. The DNA sequence reads TGCGCCAGCAGTGGACAGGGGGCGGAAAATGAGCAGTTCTTC. The encoded protein is CASSGQGAENEQFF. With all but the CDR3 taken from the reference TRBV5-1 and TRBJ2-1 genes, the full variable domain is: KAGVTQTPRYLIKTRGQQVTLSCSPISGHRSVSWYQQTPGQGLQFLFEYFSETQRNKGNFPGRFSGRQFSNSRSEMNVSTLELGDSALYLCASSGQGAENEQFFGPGTRLTVL.